These 31 T cell receptor beta chains originate from one sample sequenced in a study of control samples from healthy donors and cancer patients. Method: immunoSEQ multiplex PCR; TCRdb's copy keeps in-frame clones and lacks some. The sample lists around 120,000 clones; 70% to 90% were seen once. Sequencing was done on a sample of blood. The receptors were gathered from a man in his 60s in good health.

In this sample, this clone turned up a few times. The chain couples TRBV18 to TRBJ2-7; the match to TRBD1 covers 9 bases. The CDR3 is made up of 14 amino acids. Germline CDR1 KGHSH, CDR2 LQKENI. The J segment lost 5 bases and the V segment lost 9 bases, leaving 11 bases of the junction unmatched. CDR3 loop: CASSLGQGAHEQYF. Here the CDR3 DNA reads TGTGCCAGTTCCCTGGGACAGGGTGCCCACGAGCAGTACTTC.

The rearrangement joins TRBV3-1 (or the pseudogene TRBV3-2) to TRBJ2-1, with TRBD2 matching over 10 bases. The J segment lost 0 bases and the V segment lost 4 bases, leaving 15 bases of the junction unmatched. The CDR3 sequence is 20 residues long. Germline V CDR1 and CDR2: LGHDT, YNNKEL (reference sequence). The DNA for the CDR3 is TGTGCCAGCAGCCCCCGGCTAGCGGGGGTGACCTTTAGCTCCTACAATGAGCAGTTCTTC. Protein: CASSPRLAGVTFSSYNEQFF.

The rearrangement joins TRBV5-1 to TRBJ1-2; D is perhaps TRBD1 (5 bases). CDR3 length: 14 residues. Germline V gene sequence: CDR1 SGHRS, CDR2 YFSETQ. V lost 4 bases and J lost 4, with 14 bases in between. CDR3 nucleotide sequence: TGCGCCAGCAGCCAGACAGATCCCCTCTATGGCTACACCTTC. Translating gives CASSQTDPLYGYTF.

V and J are TRBV7-8 and TRBJ2-7; D is perhaps TRBD1 or TRBD2 (5 bases each). With 5 bases removed from V and 3 bases from J, the gap between germline ends came to 17 bases. The CDR3 covers 15 residues. Germline-derived CDR1 and CDR2 are SGHVS and FQNEAQ. DNA of the CDR3: TGTGCCAGCAGCCCCGGGGCAGGCCATAACTACGAGCAGTACTTC. Encoded protein: CASSPGAGHNYEQYF.

This clone showed up just a few times. The V call is TRBV28, the J call TRBJ1-2; tentative D call: TRBD1 (6 bases). From germline, CDR1 is MDHEN and CDR2 SYDVKM. The V gene lost 3 bases and the J gene lost 1 base, with 9 bases spanning the gap. This CDR3 spans 14 amino acids. CDR3 sequence: CASSFQGINYGYTF. For the CDR3, the DNA is TGTGCCAGCAGTTTTCAGGGGATTAACTATGGCTACACCTTC.

The rearrangement uses TRBV14 and TRBJ2-3; D is possibly TRBD2 (5 bases). The CDR3 has 14 residues. V was shortened by 2 bases and J by 4 bases, with 10 bases between the two germline ends. The germline CDR1 and CDR2 sequences are SGHDN and FVKESK. The CDR3 protein is CASSQTWGADTQYF. CDR3 DNA sequence: TGTGCCAGCAGCCAAACGTGGGGAGCAGATACGCAGTATTTT.

There are a few counts of this clone. This chain links TRBV19 with TRBJ2-7; the match to TRBD1 covers 9 bases. Unmatched junction bases numbered 12, after V lost 5 bases and J lost 7 bases. CDR1 LNHDA and CDR2 SQIVND come from the germline V gene (reference sequence). The CDR3 covers 15 residues. The DNA of the CDR3 is TGTGCCAGTAGTGTTCCGGGACAGGGCCTAAGGGAGCAGTACTTC. It translates to CASSVPGQGLREQYF. Full variable domain (missing parts from reference TRBV19 and TRBJ2-7): DGGITQSPKYLFRKEGQNVTLSCEQNLNHDAMYWYRQDPGQGLRLIYYSQIVNDFQKGDIAEGYSVSREKKESFPLTVTSAQKNPTAFYLCASSVPGQGLREQYFGPGTRLTVT.

The chain joins TRBV28 to TRBJ2-7; D is uncertain. CDR3 length: 13 amino acids. V dropped 7 bases and J dropped 4 bases, with 14 bases sitting between them. Germline values: CDR1 MDHEN, CDR2 SYDVKM. The CDR3 DNA reads as TGTGCCAGCATCCCTAACAGCCGATACGAGCAGTACTTC. This codes for CASIPNSRYEQYF.

J is TRBJ2-3 and V is TRBV7-2, with TRBD2 matching 10 bases. The CDR3 has 14 amino acids. Germline CDR1 is SGHTA and CDR2 is FQGNSA. V trimming: 3 bases; J trimming: 3 bases; junction bases outside the gene matches: 0. CDR3 region: CASSLGLATDTQYF. CDR3 coding DNA: TGTGCCAGCAGCTTGGGACTAGCGACAGATACGCAGTATTTT.

The chain is built from TRBV28 and TRBJ1-5, with unresolved D. Trimming took 1 base from V and 0 from J, leaving 10 bases between them. The length of the CDR3 is 16 residues. Germline V lookup: CDR1 MDHEN, CDR2 SYDVKM. DNA of the CDR3: TGTGCCAGCAGTTTATCCCCCCGGGGTAGCAATCAGCCCCAGCATTTT. Its protein is CASSLSPRGSNQPQHF.

On this clone: This sample also contains other DNA sequences that code for the same CDR3. The chain couples TRBV18 to TRBJ1-1, with D possibly TRBD1 on 5 matching bases. The CDR3 has 13 amino acids. In germline, CDR1 is KGHSH, CDR2 LQKENI. The V end was cut by 2 bases, the J end by 1 base, with 5 bases between. The CDR3 region is CASSPGQNTEAFF. CDR3 coding DNA: TGTGCCAGCTCACCAGGACAGAACACTGAAGCTTTCTTT. The full variable domain, its missing parts supplied by reference TRBV18 and TRBJ1-1, is NAGVMQNPRHLVRRRGQEARLRCSPMKGHSHVYWYRQLPEEGLKFMVYLQKENIIDESGMPKERFSAEFPKEGPSILRIQQVVRGDSAAYFCASSPGQNTEAFFGQGTRLTVV.

CDR3: CSVEGLSYEQYF. The CDR3 DNA sequence: TGCAGCGTTGAGGGATTGTCCTACGAGCAGTACTTC. The chain combines TRBV29-1 with TRBJ2-7; D gene ambiguous. V was cut by 3 bases and J by 1 base, with 7 bases left in between. This CDR3 is built from 12 residues. Germline CDR1 SQVTM, CDR2 ANQGSEA.

The chain couples TRBV28 to TRBJ1-6; D not certain. V shed 2 bases and J shed 7 bases, with 9 bases lying between them. This CDR3 has 14 residues. Germline-derived CDR1 and CDR2 are MDHEN and SYDVKM. The DNA of the CDR3 is TGTGCCAGCAGTTTAGAAACAGAGAATTCACCCCTCCACTTT. Its translation is CASSLETENSPLHF.

This chain links TRBV7-3 with TRBJ1-1; D unresolved. V dropped 3 bases and J dropped 2 bases, with 7 bases sitting between them. From germline, CDR1 is SGHTA and CDR2 FQGTGA. The CDR3 length is 13 residues. The CDR3 DNA sequence: TGTGCCAGCAGCTTGGGCACCAACACTGAAGCTTTCTTT. The encoded protein is CASSLGTNTEAFF.

The chain joins TRBV27 to TRBJ1-5; no firm D call. The CDR3 runs 13 residues. V dropped 2 bases and J dropped 3 bases, with 5 bases sitting between them. CDR1 is MNHEY, CDR2 SMNVEV, per germline (reference sequence). Here the CDR3 reads CASSLVFNQPQHF. CDR3 bases: TGTGCCAGCAGTTTAGTTTTCAATCAGCCCCAGCATTTT.

The count of this clone is one. This chain links TRBV7-2 with TRBJ1-2, with D maybe TRBD1 (6 bases). V lost 4 bases to trimming and J lost 6 bases, with 24 bases between them. Germline CDR1 is SGHTA and CDR2 is FQGNSA. The CDR3 has 17 amino acids. CDR3 loop: CASSSGQTMGLLHGYTF. The CDR3 region has the DNA TGTGCCAGCAGCTCAGGACAGACGATGGGACTTCTCCATGGCTACACCTTC.

The chain combines TRBV12-3 or TRBV12-4 with TRBJ1-3; D gene uncertain. The ends were cut back, 2 bases at V and 11 bases at J, with 10 bases in the middle. The CDR3 extends over 12 amino acids. In nucleotides, the CDR3 is TGTGCCAGCAGTTTATTGGGAAAAGCCATATATTTT. Translating it yields CASSLLGKAIYF.

J is TRBJ2-1 and V is TRBV5-1; D is ambiguous. The germline CDR1 and CDR2 sequences are SGHRS and YFSETQ. V was pared by 0 bases and J by 5 bases, with 6 bases between. The CDR3 is made up of 13 amino acids. CDR3 coding DNA: TGCGCCAGCAGCTTGGTGGCCCACAATGAGCAGTTCTTC. Encoded protein: CASSLVAHNEQFF.

In DNA, the CDR3 is TGTGCCAGCAGCCCTGAGACGGATACGCAGTATTTT. This encodes CASSPETDTQYF. The chain joins TRBV28 to TRBJ2-3, with D unclear. The CDR3 sequence is 12 residues long. The V and J ends lost 6 bases and 6 bases respectively, with 10 bases between them. Germline values: CDR1 MDHEN, CDR2 SYDVKM.

This chain uses TRBV27 with TRBJ1-3; D gene unclear. The CDR3 is 13 amino acids. Germline V gene lookup returns CDR1 MNHEY and CDR2 SMNVEV (reference sequence). V was clipped by 9 bases and J by 1 base, with 10 bases between them. The CDR3 sequence: CARRRSSGNTIYF. For the CDR3, the DNA is TGTGCCAGGAGGAGGAGTTCTGGAAACACCATATATTTT.

The rearrangement joins TRBV28 to TRBJ1-1; TRBD1 is a possible D gene (5 bases). This CDR3 has 14 amino acids. From germline, CDR1 is MDHEN and CDR2 SYDVKM. The germline V and J ends were trimmed by 6 bases and 0 bases, with 11 bases remaining between them. CDR3 region: CASSLGLLNTEAFF. The CDR3 nucleotides read TGTGCCAGCAGCCTGGGGCTTTTGAACACTGAAGCTTTCTTT.

The chain employs TRBV19 and TRBJ2-7; 14 positions match TRBD2. This CDR3 comprises 15 residues. Per germline, CDR1 LNHDA and CDR2 SQIVND (reference sequence). Losses at the gene ends were 8 bases for V and 0 bases for J; bases not matched to a gene: 3. The CDR3 spells CASRLAGGSSYEQYF. The CDR3 DNA reads TGTGCCAGTCGACTAGCGGGGGGGTCCTCCTACGAGCAGTACTTC.

The chain uses TRBV5-1 and TRBJ2-7; D is ambiguous. The germline gives CDR1 SGHRS, CDR2 YFSETQ. V lost 1 base to trimming and J lost 3 bases, with 8 bases between them. The CDR3 is 13 residues long. The CDR3 is CASSLNGNYEQYF. As DNA, the CDR3 is TGCGCCAGCAGCTTGAACGGAAACTACGAGCAGTACTTC.

In nucleotides, the CDR3 is TGTGCCAGCTCAGGCGAGTACACCAATCAGCCCCAGCATTTT. This encodes CASSGEYTNQPQHF. The rearrangement links TRBV18 to TRBJ1-5; D unresolved. Per the germline V gene, CDR1 is KGHSH and CDR2 is LQKENI. The CDR3 loop spans 14 amino acids. V lost 5 bases, J lost 3 bases, and 11 bases lay in between. Together with reference TRBV18 and TRBJ1-5, the CDR3 gives the full variable domain: NAGVMQNPRHLVRRRGQEARLRCSPMKGHSHVYWYRQLPEEGLKFMVYLQKENIIDESGMPKERFSAEFPKEGPSILRIQQVVRGDSAAYFCASSGEYTNQPQHFGDGTRLSIL.

The rearrangement links TRBV5-1 to TRBJ1-2; no reliable D call. The CDR3 runs to 13 residues. V lost 0 bases, J lost 4 bases, and 7 bases lay in between. Germline loops: CDR1 SGHRS, CDR2 YFSETQ. Here the CDR3 DNA reads TGCGCCAGCAGCTTGGACTCTGGCTATGGCTACACCTTC. Protein sequence: CASSLDSGYGYTF. Full variable domain (rest looked up from reference TRBV5-1 and TRBJ1-2): KAGVTQTPRYLIKTRGQQVTLSCSPISGHRSVSWYQQTPGQGLQFLFEYFSETQRNKGNFPGRFSGRQFSNSRSEMNVSTLELGDSALYLCASSLDSGYGYTFGSGTRLTVV.

This chain connects TRBV6-1 to TRBJ2-6; possibly TRBD1 for D (5 bases). This CDR3 has 16 residues. V shed 1 base and J shed 1 base, with 8 bases lying between them. Germline loops: CDR1 MNHNS, CDR2 SASEGT. CDR3 protein: CASSEGAGSGANVLTF. CDR3 nucleotide sequence: TGTGCCAGCAGTGAAGGGGCAGGGTCTGGGGCCAACGTCCTGACTTTC.

This chain uses TRBV19 with TRBJ1-2; D remains unclear. This CDR3 spans 13 amino acids. V lost 6 bases and J lost 4, with 12 bases in between. Germline CDR1 is LNHDA and CDR2 is SQIVND (reference sequence). The CDR3 sequence is CASRQWQSYGYTF. In DNA, the CDR3 is TGTGCCAGTAGGCAGTGGCAGAGCTATGGCTACACCTTC.

This clone has only a few counts. The V gene is TRBV21-1, the J gene TRBJ1-1; TRBD1 reflects the table's D call only, with no check against the DNA. TRBV21-1 is given as a pseudogene. The length of the CDR3 is 15 residues. For the CDR3, the DNA is TGTGCCAGCAGCAAAGGGACAGGGGGGAACACTGAAGCTTTCTTT. As protein: CASSKGTGGNTEAFF.

This chain uses TRBV19 with TRBJ2-1, with D maybe TRBD1 (6 bases). Germline CDR1 LNHDA, CDR2 SQIVND (reference sequence). The V and J ends lost 0 bases and 7 bases respectively, with 10 bases between them. The CDR3 is 14 residues long. The CDR3 loop reads CASSIDVTGNEQFF. In DNA, the CDR3 is TGTGCCAGTAGTATAGATGTAACAGGGAATGAGCAGTTCTTC.

The chain employs TRBV24-1 and TRBJ1-3, with no clear D. The CDR3 has 14 residues. Germline CDR1 is KGHDR and CDR2 is SFDVKD. Trimming shortened V by 4 bases and J by 0 bases, and 6 bases separated the two germline ends. CDR3 DNA: TGTGCCACCAGTGAGGGGTACTCTGGAAACACCATATATTTT. Protein: CATSEGYSGNTIYF.

DNA of the CDR3: TGTGCCAGCAGCTCACAAATTACTCAAACTTCCGAGCAGTACTTC. It encodes CASSSQITQTSEQYF. The J gene is TRBJ2-7, the V gene TRBV7-2, with D hard to call. This CDR3 region has 15 residues. Trimming stripped 4 bases from V and 6 bases from J, with 19 bases between. CDR1 SGHTA and CDR2 FQGNSA come from the germline V gene. The entire variable domain, with the rest obtained from reference TRBV7-2 and TRBJ2-7, is as follows: GAGVSQSPSNKVTEKGKDVELRCDPISGHTALYWYRQSLGQGLEFLIYFQGNSAPDKSGLPSDRFSAERTGGSVSTLTIQRTQQEDSAVYLCASSSQITQTSEQYFGPGTRLTVT.